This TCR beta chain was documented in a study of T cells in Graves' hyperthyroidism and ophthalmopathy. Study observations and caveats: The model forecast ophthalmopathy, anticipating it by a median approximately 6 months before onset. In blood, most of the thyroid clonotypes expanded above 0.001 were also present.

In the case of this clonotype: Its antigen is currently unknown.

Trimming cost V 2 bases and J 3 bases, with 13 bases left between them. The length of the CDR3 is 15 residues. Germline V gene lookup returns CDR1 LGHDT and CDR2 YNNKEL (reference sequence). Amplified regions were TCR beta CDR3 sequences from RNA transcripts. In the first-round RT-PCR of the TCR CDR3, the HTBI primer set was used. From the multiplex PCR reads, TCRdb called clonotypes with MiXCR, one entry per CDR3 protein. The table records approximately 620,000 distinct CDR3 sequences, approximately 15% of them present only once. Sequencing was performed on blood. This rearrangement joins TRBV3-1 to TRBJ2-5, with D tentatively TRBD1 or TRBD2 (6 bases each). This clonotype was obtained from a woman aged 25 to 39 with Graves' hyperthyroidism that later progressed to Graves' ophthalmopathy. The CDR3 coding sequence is TGTGCCAGCAGCCAATGGCAGGAGGGGGAAGAGACCCAGTACTTC. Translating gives CASSQWQEGEETQYF.